The 18 T cell receptor beta chains below all came from one sample that was sequenced in a study of blood T cell repertoires in COVID-19. Clones were sequenced by immunoSEQ multiplex PCR, and TCRdb holds only the in-frame ones, with some missing. The table includes under 80,000 clones, approximately 83% detected once. The material sequenced was peripheral blood. Receptor source: a human donor in a cohort sampled during active COVID-19.

The chain is built from TRBV28 and TRBJ2-1, with 15 bases that match TRBD2. CDR1 is MDHEN and CDR2 is SYDVKM in the germline V gene. This CDR3 is 19 amino acids long. V dropped 3 bases and J dropped 3; count of bases not matched to a gene: 9. CDR3 region: CASSLLGLAGGVNYNEQFF. The CDR3 DNA is TGTGCCAGCAGTTTGTTAGGACTAGCGGGAGGGGTAAACTACAATGAGCAGTTCTTC.

The chain has TRBV27 and TRBJ2-3; D perhaps matches TRBD2 (6 bases). The CDR3 runs 14 residues. V gave up 5 bases and J gave up 4 bases, with 13 bases separating them. The germline CDR1 and CDR2 sequences are MNHEY and SMNVEV (reference sequence). CDR3 DNA: TGTGCCAGCAGTCGGGGGTTTTTTCCAGATACGCAGTATTTT. Its protein product is CASSRGFFPDTQYF.

The rearrangement links TRBV5-1 to TRBJ2-7; D gene uncertain. This CDR3 has 15 amino acids. With 0 bases removed from V and 3 bases from J, the gap between germline ends came to 13 bases. Germline CDR1 and CDR2: SGHRS and YFSETQ. The CDR3 coding sequence is TGCGCCAGCAGCTTGGATTCAGGCTTTATCTACGAGCAGTACTTC. This codes for CASSLDSGFIYEQYF.

The chain carries TRBV5-6 and TRBJ1-2; tentatively, D is TRBD1 (6 bases). CDR3 length: 15 amino acids. V gave up 3 bases and J gave up 3 bases, with 15 bases separating them. CDR1 SGHDT and CDR2 YYEEEE come from the germline V gene. The CDR3 here is CASSSTRGADYGYTF. For the CDR3, the DNA is TGTGCCAGCAGCTCGACACGGGGGGCGGACTATGGCTACACCTTC.

The V call is TRBV27, the J call TRBJ1-1; D is unclear. Germline V CDR1 and CDR2: MNHEY, SMNVEV (reference sequence). This CDR3 has 15 residues. V dropped 5 bases and J dropped 1 base, with 14 bases sitting between them. CDR3 in DNA: TGTGCCAGCAGTCCCTGGCTGGTAGCGAACACTGAAGCTTTCTTT. Protein sequence: CASSPWLVANTEAFF.

The chain employs TRBV7-2 and TRBJ2-5, with D possibly TRBD2 on 6 matching bases. This CDR3 has 13 amino acids. The V gene lost 5 bases and the J gene lost 2 bases, with 9 bases spanning the gap. Germline assignment: CDR1 SGHTA and CDR2 FQGNSA. CDR3 DNA: TGTGCCAGCAGCCGTGGGACTCAAGAGACCCAGTACTTC. Protein product: CASSRGTQETQYF.

This chain links TRBV9 with TRBJ2-1; D is possibly TRBD2 (5 bases). Germline-derived CDR1 and CDR2 are SGDLS and YYNGEE. The CDR3 has 16 residues. V lost 3 bases and J 0 bases, leaving 13 bases between the germline ends. CDR3 DNA: TGTGCCAGCAGCGCCCCTCTAGCCTACTCCTACAATGAGCAGTTCTTC. This translates into CASSAPLAYSYNEQFF.

This chain uses TRBV18 with TRBJ1-2; 7 bases match TRBD1. The germline V gene has CDR1 KGHSH and CDR2 LQKENI. V gave up 5 bases and J gave up 8 bases; unmatched junction bases: 11. This CDR3 is 14 amino acids long. CDR3 in amino acids: CASSFTGTVDGYTF. The CDR3, as DNA: TGTGCCAGCTCATTCACCGGGACAGTGGACGGCTACACCTTC.

V is TRBV3-1 (or the pseudogene TRBV3-2) and J is TRBJ2-7; 11 bases align to TRBD2. The V segment lost 4 bases and the J segment 5 bases; nucleotides outside the gene matches: 28. Germline CDR1 LGHDT, CDR2 YNNKEL (reference sequence). This CDR3 has 22 residues. The CDR3 sequence is CASSPSLSTRYPLLAGDNEQYF. The CDR3 DNA is TGTGCCAGCAGCCCTTCCCTTTCAACTCGTTATCCTTTACTAGCGGGAGATAACGAGCAGTACTTC.

The chain has TRBV12-5 and TRBJ1-1; a weak D match, TRBD1 (5 bases). CDR1 is LGHNT and CDR2 is FRNRAP in the germline V gene. Trimming stripped 7 bases from V and 7 bases from J, with 19 bases between. The CDR3 is made up of 14 amino acids. The CDR3 sequence: CASAQALGDFEAFF. CDR3 coding DNA: TGTGCTAGTGCACAGGCATTGGGGGACTTTGAAGCTTTCTTT.

CDR3 nucleotide sequence: TGTGCCAGCAGCTTAGGTTCCGCGGGCAGCCGCACAGATACGCAGTATTTT. This codes for CASSLGSAGSRTDTQYF. The chain carries TRBV7-9 and TRBJ2-3; D may be TRBD2 (5 bases). The V gene's germline CDR1 is SEHNR and CDR2 FQNEAQ (reference sequence). CDR3 size: 17 residues. Between the trimmed V and J ends, which lost 1 base and 1 base, there was a span of 15 bases. Full variable domain (remainder filled in from reference TRBV7-9 and TRBJ2-3): DTGVSQNPRHKITKRGQNVTFRCDPISEHNRLYWYRQTLGQGPEFLTYFQNEAQLEKSRLLSDRFSAERPKGSFSTLEIQRTEQGDSAMYLCASSLGSAGSRTDTQYFGPGTRLTVL.

The rearrangement joins TRBV9 to TRBJ1-3; no clear D. Per the germline V gene, CDR1 is SGDLS and CDR2 is YYNGEE. V lost 1 base, J lost 4 bases, and 18 bases lay in between. The CDR3 length is 17 residues. CDR3 region: CASSVHSDRGGGNTIYF. The CDR3 region has the DNA TGTGCCAGCAGCGTACACTCGGACCGAGGAGGGGGAAACACCATATATTTT. The full variable domain, in which reference TRBV9 and TRBJ1-3 provide the parts outside the CDR3, is DSGVTQTPKHLITATGQRVTLRCSPRSGDLSVYWYQQSLDQGLQFLIQYYNGEERAKGNILERFSAQQFPDLHSELNLSSLELGDSALYFCASSVHSDRGGGNTIYFGEGSWLTVV.

The table lists this clone with a count of one. The chain has TRBV4-1 and TRBJ1-1; D unclear. This CDR3 is built from 14 residues. Deletions cut 6 bases from V and 0 bases from J, with 11 bases between. Germline V lookup: CDR1 MGHRA, CDR2 YSYEKL. This CDR3 reads CASSPRGLNTEAFF. Here the CDR3 DNA reads TGCGCCAGCAGTCCGAGAGGCTTGAACACTGAAGCTTTCTTT.

The chain carries TRBV27 and TRBJ1-1, with TRBD1 matching over 9 bases. V lost 3 bases, J lost 1 base, and 3 bases stayed unmatched. This CDR3 is built from 15 residues. The V gene's germline CDR1 is MNHEY and CDR2 SMNVEV (reference sequence). CDR3 sequence: CASSFSDRGNTEAFF. For the CDR3, the DNA is TGTGCCAGCAGTTTTTCGGACAGGGGGAACACTGAAGCTTTCTTT.

In this sample, this clone turned up once. V is TRBV5-1 and J is TRBJ2-5; 11 nucleotides line up with TRBD2. This CDR3 has 16 residues. Looked up from germline, CDR1 is SGHRS and CDR2 is YFSETQ. Trimming at V came to 4 bases and at J to 2 bases, leaving 7 bases not matched to a gene. The CDR3 sequence: CASSLGSGRGQETQYF. In DNA form, the CDR3 reads TGCGCCAGCAGCCTTGGTAGCGGGAGGGGGCAAGAGACCCAGTACTTC.

The rearrangement uses TRBV27 and TRBJ2-7; D is unresolved. CDR1 is MNHEY, CDR2 SMNVEV, per germline (reference sequence). Between the trimmed V and J ends, which lost 6 bases and 4 bases, there was a span of 22 bases. The CDR3 length is 16 residues. The CDR3 nucleotides read TGTGCCAGCAGCCCGTCGGCTGGAGAACTACTTTACGAGCAGTACTTC. It specifies CASSPSAGELLYEQYF.

This chain uses TRBV5-6 with TRBJ1-2; TRBD1 matches 9 bases. The CDR3 is 16 amino acids. Germline V CDR1 and CDR2: SGHDT, YYEEEE. Germline trimming cut 1 base from V and 6 bases from J; bases unmatched to any gene: 10. The CDR3 DNA sequence: TGTGCCAGCAGCTTGTTGGGAAGGGGACAGGGTCATGGCTACACCTTC. Protein product: CASSLLGRGQGHGYTF.

V usage is TRBV5-5 and J usage is TRBJ2-1, with D tentatively TRBD2 (6 bases). Trimming shortened V by 1 base and J by 7 bases, and 9 bases separated the two germline ends. The CDR3 is 13 amino acids. Germline values: CDR1 SGHKS, CDR2 YYEKEE (reference sequence). CDR3 bases: TGTGCCAGCAGCTTGCGGGCGGGGAATGAGCAGTTCTTC. Protein: CASSLRAGNEQFF.